Listed below are T cell receptor beta chains from one sample, sequenced in a study of vaccination effects on CD4 cells after COVID-19. The table came from immunoSEQ multiplex PCR; TCRdb's copy has only in-frame clones and leaves some out. The sample includes some 31,000 clones, 55% to 85% seen only once; the top ten take around 27%. These receptors' targets are unknown. Sequencing used CD4+ T cells from PBMCs cultured with HCoV-OC43 spike peptides, obtained before COVID-19 vaccination. These receptors came from a human donor who received a COVID-19 vaccine. Each CDR3 is given with its conserved first and last residue. The D gene is left open where the match is weak. A row's size may be missing; if present it is once, few, many or a size class.

V gene,CDR3 length,D gene,clone size,J gene,CDR3 protein,CDR3 DNA
TRBV15,15,NA,NA,TRBJ1-4,CATSPAWTDHEKLFF,TGTGCCACCTCCCCAGCATGGACAGACCATGAAAAACTGTTTTTT
TRBV28,15,TRBD1,NA,TRBJ1-3,CASSHTWTGDNTIYF,TGTGCCAGCAGCCATACCTGGACAGGGGATAACACCATATATTTT
TRBV6-5,15,TRBD1,NA,TRBJ2-1,CASTPGETGNNEQFF,TGTGCCAGCACCCCCGGGGAGACAGGGAACAATGAGCAGTTCTTC
TRBV2,15,NA,NA,TRBJ1-5,CASSDQGSSNQPQHF,TGTGCCAGCAGTGACCAGGGTTCGAGCAATCAGCCCCAGCATTTT
TRBV11-2,15,TRBD2,NA,TRBJ2-5,CASSPGAGGKETQYF,TGTGCCAGCAGTCCCGGGGCGGGGGGGAAAGAGACCCAGTACTTC
TRBV28,13,TRBD2,NA,TRBJ2-7,CASGLAVTYEQYF,TGTGCCAGCGGACTAGCGGTTACCTACGAGCAGTACTTC
TRBV5-1,15,NA,NA,TRBJ2-7,CASSLGAGRPYEQYF,TGCGCCAGCAGCTTGGGCGCGGGACGGCCCTACGAGCAGTACTTC
TRBV10-3,17,TRBD1,NA,TRBJ2-2,CAISAHPGTENTGELFF,TGTGCCATCAGCGCCCATCCCGGGACAGAGAACACCGGGGAGCTGTTTTTT
TRBV5-1,17,TRBD1,once,TRBJ1-1,CASTPGTGGWVNTEAFF,TGCGCCAGCACTCCCGGGACAGGGGGCTGGGTGAACACTGAAGCTTTCTTT
TRBV5-4,15,NA,few,TRBJ1-3,CASSLWGASGNTIYF,TGTGCCAGCAGCTTGTGGGGGGCCTCTGGAAACACCATATATTTT
TRBV5-1,15,NA,few,TRBJ2-2,CASSQDGPNTGELFF,TGCGCCAGCAGCCAGGACGGACCGAACACCGGGGAGCTGTTTTTT
TRBV3-1/TRBV3-2,13,NA,NA,TRBJ2-3,CASSQEAPDTQYF,TGTGCCAGCAGCCAAGAGGCCCCAGATACGCAGTATTTT
TRBV30,12,NA,NA,TRBJ1-2,CAWTPGLSGYTF,TGTGCCTGGACCCCCGGCCTTAGTGGCTACACCTTC
TRBV6-6,12,NA,NA,TRBJ1-5,CASSYSGQPQHF,TGTGCCAGCAGTTACTCGGGTCAGCCCCAGCATTTT
TRBV20-1,15,NA,NA,TRBJ1-4,CSASEIDGRNEKLFF,TGCAGTGCTAGTGAAATCGACGGACGGAATGAAAAACTGTTTTTT
TRBV28,12,NA,NA,TRBJ2-1,CASSARVNEQFF,TGTGCCAGCAGTGCCCGAGTCAATGAGCAGTTCTTC
TRBV10-3,13,NA,NA,TRBJ1-2,CATYSWEGDGYTF,TGTGCCACCTACTCTTGGGAGGGGGACGGCTACACCTTC
TRBV18,14,TRBD1,NA,TRBJ1-1,CASSTTGEATEAFF,TGTGCCAGCTCAACGACAGGGGAGGCCACTGAAGCTTTCTTT
TRBV30,15,NA,NA,TRBJ2-7,CAWSVGRRQTHEQYF,TGTGCCTGGAGTGTGGGGCGTCGGCAAACCCACGAGCAGTACTTC
TRBV18,11,NA,NA,TRBJ2-4,CASSPKNIQYF,TGTGCCAGCTCACCTAAAAACATTCAGTACTTC
TRBV28,10,NA,NA,TRBJ1-2,CASRRHGYTF,TGTGCCAGCAGGCGACATGGCTACACCTTC
TRBV29-1,12,NA,NA,TRBJ1-2,CSVGGGNGGYTF,TGCAGCGTTGGAGGGGGGAATGGCGGCTACACCTTC
TRBV10-3,16,TRBD1,NA,TRBJ2-7,CAISGSLGQGSYEQYF,TGTGCCATCAGTGGAAGTTTGGGACAGGGGTCCTACGAGCAGTACTTC
TRBV18,16,NA,NA,TRBJ1-6,CASSPTPRQNNSPLHF,TGTGCCAGCTCACCAACCCCTCGACAGAATAATTCACCCCTCCACTTT
TRBV7-2,14,TRBD1,few,TRBJ1-1,CASSLGGTGTEAFF,TGTGCCAGCAGCTTAGGGGGGACAGGTACTGAAGCTTTCTTT
TRBV18,14,NA,NA,TRBJ2-7,CASSPRAGSYEQYF,TGTGCCAGCTCACCCCGGGCAGGGTCCTACGAGCAGTACTTC
TRBV15,17,TRBD1,NA,TRBJ2-5,CATSRDYGLGGWETQYF,TGTGCCACCAGCAGAGATTACGGCTTAGGGGGCTGGGAGACCCAGTACTTC
TRBV25-1,15,NA,NA,TRBJ1-4,CASSGARVGREKLFF,TGTGCCAGCAGTGGGGCACGGGTGGGTCGGGAAAAACTGTTTTTT
TRBV5-1,16,NA,NA,TRBJ2-7,CASSPWGGPKGYEQYF,TGCGCCAGCAGTCCCTGGGGGGGGCCGAAGGGGTACGAGCAGTACTTC
TRBV27,16,NA,NA,TRBJ2-2,CASSFLYGGLTGELFF,TGTGCCAGCAGTTTTCTCTATGGGGGTTTAACCGGGGAGCTGTTTTTT
TRBV27,16,TRBD2,NA,TRBJ2-5,CASSLRTSGGVETQYF,TGTGCCAGCAGTCTCCGGACTAGCGGGGGGGTGGAGACCCAGTACTTC
TRBV6-4,14,NA,NA,TRBJ2-3,CASSEASGTDTQYF,TGTGCCAGCAGTGAGGCTAGCGGCACAGATACGCAGTATTTT
TRBV28,15,TRBD1,NA,TRBJ1-5,CASSGSRTGRQPQHF,TGTGCCAGCAGTGGGTCGCGGACAGGGCGCCAGCCCCAGCATTTT
TRBV28,13,NA,NA,TRBJ2-7,CASRESSSYEQYF,TGTGCCAGCAGGGAGTCGAGCTCCTACGAGCAGTACTTC
TRBV6-5,16,NA,few,TRBJ2-2,CASSYLGRRRAGELFF,TGTGCCAGCAGTTATTTGGGCAGGAGAAGAGCCGGGGAGCTGTTTTTT
TRBV9,15,NA,NA,TRBJ1-4,CASSVGQRTNEKLFF,TGTGCCAGCAGCGTCGGACAGAGGACTAATGAAAAACTGTTTTTT
TRBV4-2,17,TRBD1,NA,TRBJ1-2,CASSQDLGTGNNYGYTF,TGTGCCAGCAGCCAAGATCTCGGGACAGGAAATAACTATGGCTACACCTTC
TRBV7-9,13,NA,NA,TRBJ2-2,CASSRGTTGELFF,TGTGCCAGCAGTCGGGGGACCACCGGGGAGCTGTTTTTT
TRBV18,16,NA,NA,TRBJ2-2,CASSPRTPQNTGELFF,TGTGCCAGCTCACCGAGGACACCCCAGAACACCGGGGAGCTGTTTTTT
TRBV9,17,TRBD1,NA,TRBJ2-3,CASSAFGRDSGKDTQYF,TGTGCCAGCAGCGCGTTTGGCCGGGACAGTGGAAAAGATACGCAGTATTTT
TRBV19,14,NA,once,TRBJ1-5,CASSIEGPSGPQHF,TGTGCCAGTAGTATAGAGGGGCCGTCTGGGCCCCAGCATTTT
TRBV2,15,TRBD1,NA,TRBJ1-6,CASSEETGGESPLHF,TGTGCCAGCAGTGAGGAGACAGGGGGTGAGTCACCCCTCCACTTT
TRBV9,15,TRBD1,few,TRBJ2-1,CASSVGTGGNNEQFF,TGTGCCAGCAGCGTAGGGACAGGGGGAAACAATGAGCAGTTCTTC
TRBV2,12,TRBD1,NA,TRBJ2-3,CASSTGVDTQYF,TGTGCCAGTAGTACAGGGGTGGATACGCAGTATTTT
TRBV29-1,12,NA,NA,TRBJ2-2,CSVETMTGELFF,TGCAGCGTTGAGACGATGACCGGGGAGCTGTTTTTT
TRBV7-2,18,TRBD2,NA,TRBJ2-1,CASSGSTSGGASYNEQFF,TGTGCCAGCAGCGGGTCAACTAGCGGGGGGGCGTCCTACAATGAGCAGTTCTTC